These T cell receptor beta chains were read from a single sample in a study of shared clonotypes between healthy human individuals. Data came from immunoSEQ multiplex PCR; TCRdb stores just in-frame clones and leaves some out. The top ten hold about 0.52% of the sample, which has some 1,100,000 clones, 70% to 80% seen once. The specimen was memory CD4+ T cells from PBMCs. The receptor set was obtained from a man aged 18 to 30 in good health. Some clones in this sample may be carry-over from other donors' samples. Both conserved end residues are part of each CDR3. D genes are given only for firm matches. Not all rows give a size; the values are once, few, many and, for expanded clones, a class.

clone_size	v_call	j_call	d_call	cdr3_aa	cdr3_nt
-	TRBV2	TRBJ1-5	-	CASSELMGVGNQPQHF	TGTGCCAGCAGTGAATTGATGGGGGTTGGCAATCAGCCCCAGCATTTT
once	TRBV7-9	TRBJ2-7	TRBD1	CASSYDRGWDEQYF	TGTGCCAGCAGCTACGACAGGGGATGGGACGAGCAGTACTTC
-	TRBV5-1	TRBJ1-1	-	CASSPREGQRATEAFF	TGCGCCAGCAGCCCACGAGAGGGGCAGCGGGCCACTGAAGCTTTCTTT
-	TRBV5-4	TRBJ2-3	-	CASSLQEDTQYF	TGTGCCAGCAGCCTACAGGAGGATACGCAGTATTTT
-	TRBV21-1	TRBJ1-4	-	CAAQGGVREKLFF	TGTGCCGCTCAGGGGGGGGTGAGAGAAAAACTGTTTTTT
-	TRBV5-8	TRBJ2-5	-	CASSLTGQLIQETQYF	TGTGCCAGCAGCCTCACGGGACAACTGATACAAGAGACCCAGTACTTC
-	TRBV11-3	TRBJ2-5	-	CASSLGRGYQETQYF	TGTGCCAGCAGCTTGGGGCGGGGCTATCAAGAGACCCAGTACTTC
-	TRBV6-1	TRBJ1-3	-	CASRGRIGNTIYF	TGTGCCAGCAGGGGGCGGATTGGAAACACCATATATTTT
-	TRBV7-2	TRBJ1-1	-	CASSPGAANTEAFF	TGTGCCAGCAGCCCCGGGGCCGCAAACACTGAAGCTTTCTTT
many	TRBV2	TRBJ2-4	-	CASMVDTRSNIQYF	TGTGCCAGCATGGTGGACACGAGATCAAACATTCAGTACTTC
-	TRBV5-5	TRBJ2-1	-	CASSPQDETYNEQFF	TGTGCCAGCAGCCCCCAAGACGAGACATACAATGAGCAGTTCTTC
-	TRBV2	TRBJ2-7	TRBD1	CASRESRGMDF	TGTGCCAGCAGGGAAAGCAGGGGGATGGACTTC
-	TRBV7-9	TRBJ2-2	-	CASSLDWVGTGELFF	TGTGCCAGCAGCTTAGATTGGGTTGGCACCGGGGAGCTGTTTTTT
-	TRBV7-2	TRBJ2-3	TRBD2	CASSSREADTQYF	TGTGCCAGCAGCTCTCGGGAGGCAGATACGCAGTATTTT
few	TRBV18	TRBJ2-7	-	CASSPLARGDEQYF	TGTGCCAGCTCACCACTCGCGCGTGGGGACGAGCAGTACTTC
-	TRBV5-1	TRBJ2-7	TRBD2	CASSDTTSGSISYEQYF	TGCGCCAGCAGCGATACGACTAGCGGGAGTATCTCCTACGAGCAGTACTTC
-	TRBV28	TRBJ2-2	-	CASQAPRSTGELFF	TGTGCCAGCCAGGCTCCCCGGAGCACCGGGGAGCTGTTTTTT
once	TRBV2	TRBJ2-7	-	CASILSGVGEQYF	TGTGCCAGCATCCTTTCTGGGGTTGGGGAGCAGTACTTC
-	TRBV5-1	TRBJ2-2	-	CASSSLSYRGANTGELFF	TGCGCCAGCAGCTCGTTGTCGTACCGGGGGGCCAACACCGGGGAGCTGTTTTTT
-	TRBV29-1	TRBJ2-7	TRBD2	CSVGAVGTSGSLQYF	TGCAGCGTTGGGGCCGTGGGGACTAGCGGGAGCCTTCAGTACTTC
-	TRBV6-1	TRBJ2-1	TRBD1	CASSEAETGGLEQFF	TGTGCCAGCAGTGAAGCGGAGACAGGGGGACTTGAGCAGTTCTTC
-	TRBV6-4	TRBJ2-7	TRBD1	CASSDSGRLLRGPFREQYF	TGTGCCAGCAGTGACTCAGGAAGGCTCCTAAGGGGGCCTTTTCGGGAGCAGTACTTC
-	TRBV27	TRBJ1-1	TRBD1	CASSPRGRGNTEAFF	TGTGCCAGCAGTCCCAGGGGGCGCGGGAACACTGAAGCTTTCTTT
-	TRBV29-1	TRBJ2-3	-	CSAFPWTTTDTQYF	TGCAGCGCTTTCCCCTGGACTACCACGGATACGCAGTATTTT
-	TRBV12-2	TRBJ2-7	-	CASRLDLASTYF	TGTGCAAGTCGCTTAGACCTAGCGTCCACGTACTTC
few	TRBV27	TRBJ1-4	TRBD1	CASSAAGGGTNEKLFF	TGTGCCAGCAGTGCCGCAGGGGGGGGGACTAATGAAAAACTGTTTTTT
-	TRBV5-6	TRBJ2-3	TRBD2	CASSLDRSSGSTDTQYF	TGTGCCAGCAGCTTGGATCGTTCTAGCGGGAGCACAGATACGCAGTATTTT
once	TRBV5-1	TRBJ2-3	-	CASSLGSGQGTDTQYF	TGCGCCAGCAGCTTGGGCTCGGGCCAGGGAACAGATACGCAGTATTTT
many	TRBV5-5	TRBJ2-7	TRBD1	CASSWTGGGIYEQYF	TGTGCCAGCAGCTGGACAGGGGGCGGAATCTACGAGCAGTACTTC
few	TRBV30	TRBJ1-6	-	CAASGEYNSPLHF	TGTGCGGCCTCGGGGGAATATAATTCACCCCTCCACTTT
-	TRBV11-2	TRBJ2-7	-	CASSLAPGSSYEQYF	TGTGCCAGCAGCTTAGCCCCAGGGAGCTCCTACGAGCAGTACTTC